These 17 T cell receptor beta chains were all obtained from the same sample, sequenced in a study of technical replicates of blood from several donors. Clones were read by immunoSEQ multiplex PCR, and TCRdb kept only the in-frame ones, dropping some. The sample records tens of thousands of clones, around 92% being singletons. The sequencing sample was made of T cells isolated from PBMCs. The receptors were sampled from a human donor in good health.

The chain carries TRBV10-1 and TRBJ2-3, with TRBD2 identical over 8 bases. J lost 2 bases, V lost 5 bases, and 3 bases had no gene match. Per the germline V gene, CDR1 is WNHNN and CDR2 is SYGVQD (reference sequence). This CDR3 is 14 amino acids long. The CDR3 is CASSLSGTTDTQYF. The CDR3 DNA reads TGCGCCAGCAGTCTTAGCGGGACCACAGATACGCAGTATTTT.

The chain has TRBV7-9 and TRBJ2-1; 11 nucleotides match TRBD2. Germline CDR1 reads SEHNR; CDR2 reads FQNEAQ (reference sequence). The CDR3 is 16 amino acids. Trimming at V came to 3 bases and at J to 9 bases, leaving 10 bases not matched to a gene. The CDR3 bases are TGTGCCAGCAGCTTCCCGCCGACTAGCGGGACCGGTGAGCAGTTCTTC. Amino acid sequence: CASSFPPTSGTGEQFF.

CDR3 amino acids: CASSYTTYNEQFF. The CDR3, as DNA: TGTGCCAGCAGTTACACCACATACAATGAGCAGTTCTTC. The J gene is TRBJ2-1, the V gene TRBV6-5, with D unclear. From germline, CDR1 is MNHEY and CDR2 SVGAGI. The CDR3 length is 13 residues. Trimming removed 2 bases at V and 4 bases at J, with 6 bases between.

This clone came up a few times. The chain joins TRBV4-1 to TRBJ1-1; D ambiguous. CDR3 size: 17 residues. Germline CDR1 is MGHRA and CDR2 is YSYEKL. Trimming left V 4 bases short and J 1 base short, with 19 bases between. CDR3 amino acids: CASSPTPGEMWNTEAFF. CDR3 nucleotides: TGCGCCAGCAGCCCTACCCCCGGGGAGATGTGGAACACTGAAGCTTTCTTT.

Here the CDR3 DNA reads TGTGCCAGCAGTTTCCTCATGGAGTACTCCGGCCATACAGATACGCAGTATTTT. Translation: CASSFLMEYSGHTDTQYF. The rearrangement uses TRBV28 and TRBJ2-3; D not certain. The CDR3 length is 18 residues. Germline V gene data show CDR1 as MDHEN and CDR2 as SYDVKM. The V end lost 3 bases, the J end lost 3 bases, and 22 bases lay between the germline ends. The whole variable domain, remainder taken from reference TRBV28 and TRBJ2-3, is DVKVTQSSRYLVKRTGEKVFLECVQDMDHENMFWYRQDPGLGLRLIYFSYDVKMKEKGDIPEGYSVSREKKERFSLILESASTNQTSMYLCASSFLMEYSGHTDTQYFGPGTRLTVL.

V is TRBV7-3 and J is TRBJ1-2; D is uncertain. This CDR3 is built from 13 residues. V lost 4 bases, J lost 3 bases, and 9 bases lay in between. Per germline, CDR1 SGHTA and CDR2 FQGTGA. CDR3 sequence reads: CASSYYNYYGYTF. The CDR3 DNA follows: TGTGCCAGCAGCTACTATAATTACTATGGCTACACCTTC.

The CDR3 region has the DNA TGCGCCAGCAGCCAAGACGGCAGGGTGGATACTGAAGCTTTCTTT. Translation: CASSQDGRVDTEAFF. The V gene is TRBV4-1, the J gene TRBJ1-1, with D perhaps TRBD1 (5 bases). The CDR3 spans 15 residues. With 0 bases removed from V and 5 bases from J, the gap between germline ends came to 13 bases. The germline V gene has CDR1 MGHRA and CDR2 YSYEKL.

The chain couples TRBV5-1 to TRBJ1-5; D gene uncertain. Per germline, CDR1 SGHRS and CDR2 YFSETQ. The CDR3 totals 15 residues. V was trimmed by 5 bases and J by 0 bases, leaving 12 bases between them. The CDR3 DNA is TGCGCCAGCAGTCCGACTGGAGATAGCAATCAGCCCCAGCATTTT. It yields the protein CASSPTGDSNQPQHF.

This clone was detected only once. V usage is TRBV30 and J usage is TRBJ2-7, with 8 bases identical to TRBD1. The CDR3 is made up of 15 amino acids. V lost 2 bases to trimming and J lost 0 bases; unmatched junction nucleotides: 6. The germline V gene has CDR1 GTSNPN and CDR2 SVGIG (reference sequence). Written as DNA, the CDR3 is TGTGCCTGGAGTCTAGGGACAGGATTCTCCTACGAGCAGTACTTC. It specifies CAWSLGTGFSYEQYF.

This clone turned up a few times. The chain combines TRBV7-8 with TRBJ2-6; a weak D match, TRBD1 (5 bases). The CDR3 loop spans 15 amino acids. Germline V gene data show CDR1 as SGHVS and CDR2 as FQNEAQ. Trimming removed 3 bases from V and 6 bases from J, with 12 bases in between. CDR3 in DNA: TGTGCCAGCAGCTTGCTGGACATTCCGGCCAACGTCCTGACTTTC. Amino acids: CASSLLDIPANVLTF.

V gene TRBV25-1 combines with J gene TRBJ2-7; possible D gene TRBD1, 7 bases. The germline V gene encodes CDR1 MGHDK and CDR2 SYGVNS. This CDR3 contains 16 residues. Trimming took off 3 bases at V and 2 bases at J, with 17 bases between the two ends. DNA for the CDR3: TGTGCCAGCAGTGAGTTCCCGGACAGGACTACCTACGAGCAGTACTTC. The encoded protein is CASSEFPDRTTYEQYF.

In its sample, this clone was seen a few times. J is TRBJ2-5 and V is TRBV21-1; the table's TRBD2 call for D was not verified on the DNA. TRBV21-1 has pseudogene status. This CDR3 has 15 amino acids. The CDR3 coding sequence is TGTGCCAGCATCCCGGACAAGGGGGGGCGGGAGACCCAGTACTTC. This sequence encodes CASIPDKGGRETQYF.

The chain carries TRBV6-5 and TRBJ2-7; D unclear. The CDR3 length is 14 residues. Per germline, CDR1 MNHEY and CDR2 SVGAGI. Trimming took 4 bases from V and 3 from J, leaving 13 bases between them. The CDR3 sequence: CASSWLDRLYEQYF. The DNA of the CDR3 is TGTGCCAGCAGTTGGCTCGATCGACTCTACGAGCAGTACTTC.

The chain has TRBV19 and TRBJ1-5; no clear D gene. Germline V lookup: CDR1 LNHDA, CDR2 SQIVND (reference sequence). The CDR3 loop spans 13 amino acids. V dropped 9 bases and J dropped 3 bases, with 12 bases sitting between them. The DNA of the CDR3 is TGTGCCAGCCGAAACAGAAACAATCAGCCCCAGCATTTT. Amino acids: CASRNRNNQPQHF. The variable domain in full, with the rest retrieved from reference TRBV19 and TRBJ1-5, is DGGITQSPKYLFRKEGQNVTLSCEQNLNHDAMYWYRQDPGQGLRLIYYSQIVNDFQKGDIAEGYSVSREKKESFPLTVTSAQKNPTAFYLCASRNRNNQPQHFGDGTRLSIL.

To note about this clone: One junction end disagrees with the germline gene, perhaps due to a read error. The chain uses TRBV19 and TRBJ1-3; 7 nucleotides align to TRBD1. From germline, CDR1 is LNHDA and CDR2 SQIVND (reference sequence). CDR3 length: 15 residues. This CDR3 reads CASSIYRGPGNTIYF. CDR3 nucleotide sequence: TGTGCCAGTAGTATTTACAGGGGTCCTGGGAACACCATATATTTT. Looking up the rest from reference TRBV19 and TRBJ1-3 gives the full variable domain: DGGITQSPKYLFRKEGQNVTLSCEQNLNHDAMYWYRQDPGQGLRLIYYSQIVNDFQKGDIAEGYSVSREKKESFPLTVTSAQKNPTAFYLCASSIYRGPGNTIYFGEGSWLTVV.

The chain combines TRBV4-1 with TRBJ2-5; unclear D gene. Trimming shortened V by 0 bases and J by 2 bases, and 7 bases separated the two germline ends. Germline V gene sequence: CDR1 MGHRA, CDR2 YSYEKL. The CDR3 totals 14 residues. The CDR3 loop reads CASSQERPQETQYF. DNA for the CDR3: TGCGCCAGCAGCCAAGAGAGGCCTCAAGAGACCCAGTACTTC.

This rearrangement joins TRBV19 to TRBJ2-7; 8 bases agree with TRBD1. This CDR3 region has 13 residues. Looked up from germline, CDR1 is LNHDA and CDR2 is SQIVND (reference sequence). The V gene end was trimmed by 5 bases and the J gene end by 6 bases; junction bases not matched to a gene: 6. Here the CDR3 reads CASSWGQASEQYF. CDR3 nucleotides: TGTGCCAGTAGTTGGGGACAGGCAAGCGAGCAGTACTTC.